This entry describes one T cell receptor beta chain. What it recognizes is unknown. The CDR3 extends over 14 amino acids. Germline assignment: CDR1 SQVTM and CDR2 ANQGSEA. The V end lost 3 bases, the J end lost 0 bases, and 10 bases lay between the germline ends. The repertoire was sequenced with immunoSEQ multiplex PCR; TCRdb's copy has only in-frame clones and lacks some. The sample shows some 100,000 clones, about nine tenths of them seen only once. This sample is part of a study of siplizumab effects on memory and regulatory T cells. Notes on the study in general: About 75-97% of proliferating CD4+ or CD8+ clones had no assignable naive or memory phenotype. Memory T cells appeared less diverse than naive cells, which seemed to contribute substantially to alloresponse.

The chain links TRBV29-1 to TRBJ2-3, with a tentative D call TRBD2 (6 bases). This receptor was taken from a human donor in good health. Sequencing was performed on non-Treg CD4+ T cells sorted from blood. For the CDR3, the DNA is TGCAGCGTTGAGGGGAGGTATAGCACAGATACGCAGTATTTT. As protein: CSVEGRYSTDTQYF.